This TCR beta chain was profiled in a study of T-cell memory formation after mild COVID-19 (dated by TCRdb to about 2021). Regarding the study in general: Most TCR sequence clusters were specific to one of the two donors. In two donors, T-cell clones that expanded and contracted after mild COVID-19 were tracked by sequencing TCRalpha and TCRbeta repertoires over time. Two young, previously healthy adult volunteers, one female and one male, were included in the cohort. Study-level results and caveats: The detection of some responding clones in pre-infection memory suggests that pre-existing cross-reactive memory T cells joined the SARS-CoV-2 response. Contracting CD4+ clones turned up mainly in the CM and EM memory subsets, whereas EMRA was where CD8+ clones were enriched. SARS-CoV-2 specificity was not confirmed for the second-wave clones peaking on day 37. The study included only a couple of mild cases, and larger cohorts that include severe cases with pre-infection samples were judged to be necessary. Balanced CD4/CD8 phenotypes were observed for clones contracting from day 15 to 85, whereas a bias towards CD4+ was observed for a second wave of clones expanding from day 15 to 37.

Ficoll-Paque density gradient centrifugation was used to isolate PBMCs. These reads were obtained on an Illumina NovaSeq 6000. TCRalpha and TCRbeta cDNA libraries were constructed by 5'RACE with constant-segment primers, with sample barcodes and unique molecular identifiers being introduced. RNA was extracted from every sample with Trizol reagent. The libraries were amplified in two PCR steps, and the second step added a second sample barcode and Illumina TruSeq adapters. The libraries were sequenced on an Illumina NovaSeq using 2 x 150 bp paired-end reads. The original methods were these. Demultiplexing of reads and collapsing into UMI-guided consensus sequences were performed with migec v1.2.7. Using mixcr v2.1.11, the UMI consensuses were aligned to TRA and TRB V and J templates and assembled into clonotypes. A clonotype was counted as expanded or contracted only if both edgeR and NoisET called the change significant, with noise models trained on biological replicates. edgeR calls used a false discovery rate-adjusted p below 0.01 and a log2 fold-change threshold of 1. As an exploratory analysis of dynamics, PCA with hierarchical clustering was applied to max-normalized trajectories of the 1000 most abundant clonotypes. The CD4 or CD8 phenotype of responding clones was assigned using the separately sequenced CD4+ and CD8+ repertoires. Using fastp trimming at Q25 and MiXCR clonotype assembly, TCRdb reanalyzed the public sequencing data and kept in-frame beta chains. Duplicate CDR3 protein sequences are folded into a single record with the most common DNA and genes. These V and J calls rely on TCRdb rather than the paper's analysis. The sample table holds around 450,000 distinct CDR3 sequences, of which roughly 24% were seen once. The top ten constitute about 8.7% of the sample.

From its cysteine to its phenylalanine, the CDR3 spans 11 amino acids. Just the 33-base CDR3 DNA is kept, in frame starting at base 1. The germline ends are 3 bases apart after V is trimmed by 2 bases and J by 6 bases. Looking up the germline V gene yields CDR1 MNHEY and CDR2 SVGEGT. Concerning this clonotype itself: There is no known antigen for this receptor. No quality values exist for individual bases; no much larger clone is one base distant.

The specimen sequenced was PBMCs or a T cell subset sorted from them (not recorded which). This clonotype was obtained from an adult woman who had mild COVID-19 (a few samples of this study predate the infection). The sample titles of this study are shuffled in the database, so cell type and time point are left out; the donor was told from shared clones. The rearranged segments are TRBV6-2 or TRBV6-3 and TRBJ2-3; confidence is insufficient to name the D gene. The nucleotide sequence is TGTGCCAGCAGTTACGATGATACGCAGTATTTT. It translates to CASSYDDTQYF.